In its sample, the clone carrying this T cell receptor (beta chain) was seen a few times. The antigen is not known. A second PCR of about 7 to 12 cycles used a sample-barcoded 5' primer and a J-beta primer mix. A template-switch adaptor containing 12 random nucleotides labeled each cDNA molecule. Each CDR3 protein is one row after TCRdb ran MiXCR on the 5' RACE reads. The table includes 500,000 to 550,000 distinct CDR3 sequences, approximately 25% detected once. This entry belongs to a study of blood T cells in healthy people across ages. Points from the study as a whole: Estimates based on one million T cells were treated as lower bounds. In older individuals, TCR beta diversity per million T cells was lower, falling roughly linearly with age.

This sample was also put to use in a study of T cells of mothers and their children. According to that study: Reads obtained per mother exceeded 9.5 million TCR beta CDR3 reads, with roughly 3 million obtained per child.

Sequenced material: blood. The TCR was taken from a boy under 18 in good health.

The CDR3 sequence: CASSPRLTTVGVPETQYF. The CDR3 coding sequence is TGTGCCAGCAGCCCCAGGTTGACAACCGTTGGTGTCCCCGAGACCCAGTACTTC. V and J are TRBV9 and TRBJ2-5, with D uncertain. CDR1 and CDR2 (germline): SGDLS, YYNGEE. The CDR3 sequence is 18 residues long. V lost 4 bases, J lost 5 bases, and 27 bases lay in between.